This passage covers 26 T cell receptor beta chains from one sample sequenced in a study of control samples from healthy donors and cancer patients. Sequencing used immunoSEQ multiplex PCR; TCRdb keeps in-frame clones, though not all of them. The table lists about 130,000 clones, around 90% of them singletons. Sequences were obtained from blood. These receptors were taken from a man between 18 and 35 years old in good health.

The V call is TRBV5-4, the J call TRBJ1-2; D is ambiguous. Per germline, CDR1 SGHNT and CDR2 YYREEE (reference sequence). Trimming took off 0 bases at V and 0 bases at J, with 6 bases between the two ends. The CDR3 totals 14 residues. In nucleotides, the CDR3 is TGTGCCAGCAGCTTGGACAGATCTAACTATGGCTACACCTTC. Protein sequence: CASSLDRSNYGYTF.

V and J are TRBV10-3 and TRBJ1-2, with unresolved D. CDR1 is ENHRY and CDR2 is SYGVKD in the germline V gene. V was clipped by 10 bases and J by 8 bases, with 17 bases between them. The CDR3 consists of 12 residues. This CDR3 reads CATVGDPSGYTF. CDR3 nucleotides: TGTGCCACCGTCGGGGATCCGAGCGGCTACACCTTC.

The chain links TRBV27 to TRBJ2-3, with 10 bases matching TRBD2. Per germline, CDR1 MNHEY and CDR2 SMNVEV (reference sequence). Trimming took 6 bases from V and 7 from J; bases not matched to a gene: 7. This CDR3 contains 14 residues. Here the CDR3 reads CASRRTSGVYTQYF. DNA of the CDR3: TGTGCCAGCAGAAGGACTAGCGGCGTATATACGCAGTATTTT.

Notes on this clone: One end of the junction does not line up with germline, which may come from a read error. The chain uses TRBV6-5 and TRBJ2-1; D is possibly TRBD1 or TRBD2 (6 bases each). The CDR3 extends over 12 amino acids. Germline V gives CDR1 MNHEY, CDR2 SVGAGI. The CDR3 region is CASGGGYSEQFF. The CDR3 bases are TGTGCCAGCGGAGGGGGGTACAGTGAGCAGTTCTTC.

In its sample, this clone was seen a few times. This chain links TRBV18 with TRBJ2-3, with D maybe TRBD1 (6 bases). V was cut by 2 bases and J by 3 bases, with 12 bases left in between. CDR1 and CDR2 from the germline V gene are KGHSH and LQKENI. CDR3 length: 15 amino acids. This CDR3 reads CASSPMAGETDTQYF. The CDR3 nucleotides read TGTGCCAGCTCACCAATGGCAGGGGAAACAGATACGCAGTATTTT.

This sequence joins TRBV6-1 and TRBJ1-6; a possible D gene is TRBD1 (5 bases). This CDR3 is built from 13 residues. Germline V gene lookup returns CDR1 MNHNS and CDR2 SASEGT. With 1 base removed from V and 10 bases from J, the gap between germline ends came to 8 bases. DNA for the CDR3: TGTGCCAGCAGTGAAGGGGACTACTCACCCCTCCACTTT. Protein: CASSEGDYSPLHF.

J is TRBJ2-2 and V is TRBV2; D tentatively fits TRBD1 or TRBD2 (6 bases each). The CDR3 covers 14 residues. With 6 bases removed from V and 4 bases from J, the gap between germline ends came to 12 bases. Germline values: CDR1 SNHLY, CDR2 FYNNEI. CDR3 region: CASSSRGATGELFF. The CDR3 DNA sequence: TGTGCCAGCAGCTCAAGGGGGGCCACCGGGGAGCTGTTTTTT.

The V gene is TRBV5-5, the J gene TRBJ2-1; 10 nucleotides line up with TRBD2. V trimming: 1 base; J trimming: 5 bases; junction bases outside the gene matches: 3. This CDR3 region has 15 residues. Germline values: CDR1 SGHKS, CDR2 YYEKEE (reference sequence). DNA for the CDR3: TGTGCCAGCAGCTTGTATGGACTAGCGGACAATGAGCAGTTCTTC. The encoded protein is CASSLYGLADNEQFF.

The V call is TRBV7-2, the J call TRBJ2-5, with D possibly being TRBD2 (6 bases). The CDR3 covers 13 residues. CDR1 is SGHTA and CDR2 is FQGNSA in the germline V gene. V was pared by 6 bases and J by 5 bases, with 13 bases between. For the CDR3, the DNA is TGTGCCAGCAGTTTGGGACTCGCGGAGACCCAGTACTTC. Amino acids: CASSLGLAETQYF.

The chain has TRBV10-3 and TRBJ2-1, with TRBD2 identical over 10 bases. Germline assignment: CDR1 ENHRY and CDR2 SYGVKD. The CDR3 is 13 residues long. The ends lost 10 bases at V and 2 bases at J; junction bases unmatched: 2. In nucleotides, the CDR3 is TGTGCCACGAGCGGGGGGGCCTACAATGAGCAGTTCTTC. Its protein is CATSGGAYNEQFF.

The J gene is TRBJ2-5, the V gene TRBV10-2, with TRBD2 matching 7 bases. V was clipped by 0 bases and J by 13 bases; unmatched bases: 8. CDR3 length: 13 amino acids. Germline-derived CDR1 and CDR2 are WSHSY and SAAADI. DNA of the CDR3: TGCGCCAGCAGTGAGTCCGCTTGGACTAGTGGGTACTTC. It encodes CASSESAWTSGYF.

The gene calls are TRBV6-1 and TRBJ1-2, with a weak D call TRBD1 (5 bases). Germline lookup yields CDR1 MNHNS and CDR2 SASEGT. The CDR3 length is 14 residues. V was clipped by 0 bases and J by 4 bases, with 9 bases between them. This CDR3 reads CASSEARGAYGYTF. The CDR3 nucleotides read TGTGCCAGCAGTGAAGCGCGAGGGGCCTATGGCTACACCTTC.

This clone was counted between two and nine times. This chain joins TRBV19 and TRBJ2-2, with 9 bases lining up with TRBD1. Germline CDR1 is LNHDA and CDR2 is SQIVND (reference sequence). J was trimmed by 6 bases and V by 6 bases; bases with no gene match: 8. The CDR3 extends over 15 amino acids. The CDR3 DNA reads as TGTGCCAGTAGGAATGGACAGGGGAGGGCCGGGGAGCTGTTTTTT. Residues: CASRNGQGRAGELFF.

The chain links TRBV6-5 to TRBJ2-7, with TRBD2 matching 11 bases. The ends lost 7 bases at V and 1 base at J; junction bases unmatched: 6. There are 15 residues in the CDR3. Germline-derived CDR1 and CDR2 are MNHEY and SVGAGI. The CDR3 region has the DNA TGTGCCAGCAAACTAGCGGGGGCCCTTTCCTACGAGCAGTACTTC. Amino acids: CASKLAGALSYEQYF.

This sequence joins TRBV13 and TRBJ1-1, with D unresolved. Germline-derived CDR1 and CDR2 are PRHDT and FYEKMQ (reference sequence). The CDR3 totals 13 residues. Between the trimmed V and J ends, which lost 2 bases and 7 bases, there was a span of 11 bases. The CDR3 sequence is CASSLSGPCEAFF. CDR3 in DNA: TGTGCCAGCAGCTTAAGTGGGCCTTGTGAAGCTTTCTTT.

The chain recombines TRBV5-1 with TRBJ2-3; D assignment may be TRBD1 or TRBD2 (5 bases each). The CDR3 runs 14 residues. V was pared by 0 bases and J by 2 bases, with 7 bases between. The germline CDR1 and CDR2 sequences are SGHRS and YFSETQ. CDR3 coding DNA: TGCGCCAGCAGCTTGGAGGGGACCACAGATACGCAGTATTTT. Protein product: CASSLEGTTDTQYF.

The V gene is TRBV10-3, the J gene TRBJ2-4, with a weak D call TRBD2 (5 bases). CDR1 and CDR2 (germline): ENHRY, SYGVKD. This CDR3 contains 14 residues. V lost 2 bases and J lost 0, with 5 bases in between. For the CDR3, the DNA is TGTGCCATCAGTGAGGGACTAGCCAAAAACATTCAGTACTTC. Translated, it gives CAISEGLAKNIQYF.

In nucleotides, the CDR3 is TGTGCCAGCAGCCTTCTGGGGGCGCATGGCTACACCTTC. Its translation: CASSLLGAHGYTF. V gene TRBV5-4 combines with J gene TRBJ1-2; TRBD1 might be the D (6 bases). The CDR3 loop spans 13 amino acids. Trimming removed 4 bases at V and 6 bases at J, with 13 bases between. Germline V CDR1 and CDR2: SGHNT, YYREEE (reference sequence). The full variable domain, in which reference TRBV5-4 and TRBJ1-2 provide the parts outside the CDR3, is ETGVTQSPTHLIKTRGQQVTLRCSSQSGHNTVSWYQQALGQGPQFIFQYYREEENGRGNFPPRFSGLQFPNYSSELNVNALELDDSALYLCASSLLGAHGYTFGSGTRLTVV.

The chain combines TRBV5-6 with TRBJ1-1; D remains ambiguous. This CDR3 is built from 13 residues. Germline V gives CDR1 SGHDT, CDR2 YYEEEE. V lost 4 bases and J 0 bases, leaving 7 bases between the germline ends. The CDR3 sequence: CASSLEVNTEAFF. CDR3 bases: TGTGCCAGCAGCCTCGAAGTGAACACTGAAGCTTTCTTT.

The chain recombines TRBV18 with TRBJ2-5; TRBD2 might be the D (7 bases). Per germline, CDR1 KGHSH and CDR2 LQKENI. Trimming took 5 bases from V and 5 from J, leaving 15 bases between them. There are 14 residues in the CDR3. CDR3 coding DNA: TGTGCCAGCTCAGTTCTCGCGGGGGCGGAGACCCAGTACTTC. This encodes CASSVLAGAETQYF. Filled out from reference TRBV18 and TRBJ2-5, the complete variable domain reads NAGVMQNPRHLVRRRGQEARLRCSPMKGHSHVYWYRQLPEEGLKFMVYLQKENIIDESGMPKERFSAEFPKEGPSILRIQQVVRGDSAAYFCASSVLAGAETQYFGPGTRLLVL.

The V and J genes are TRBV4-1 and TRBJ1-1, with D maybe TRBD1 (6 bases). V lost 3 bases and J 2 bases, leaving 10 bases between the germline ends. The CDR3 extends over 14 amino acids. The germline V gene encodes CDR1 MGHRA and CDR2 YSYEKL. CDR3 coding DNA: TGCGCCAGCAGCCACTGGACAGCAAACACTGAAGCTTTCTTT. Translated: CASSHWTANTEAFF.

The chain couples TRBV19 to TRBJ2-3; 10 nucleotides align to TRBD2. The junction had 6 bases not matched to a gene; V was cut back by 3 bases and J by 3 bases. Germline V lookup: CDR1 LNHDA, CDR2 SQIVND (reference sequence). This CDR3 is built from 16 residues. CDR3 amino acids: CASSIKRGGLTDTQYF. The CDR3 nucleotides read TGTGCCAGTAGTATCAAGCGGGGGGGATTAACAGATACGCAGTATTTT.

The CDR3 DNA reads TGTGCCAGCACAGGCAGGGGGGATAGAGGCTACACCTTC. Its translation: CASTGRGDRGYTF. The V call is TRBV6-5, the J call TRBJ1-2, with 7 bases fitting TRBD1. Looked up from germline, CDR1 is MNHEY and CDR2 is SVGAGI. V shed 7 bases, J shed 8 bases, and the junction held 10 bases outside the gene matches. The CDR3 covers 13 residues.

The chain links TRBV11-3 to TRBJ2-7; D ambiguous. V was shortened by 3 bases and J by 0 bases, with 9 bases between the two germline ends. The CDR3 has 14 residues. Germline loops: CDR1 SGHNT, CDR2 YENEEA. The CDR3 region is CASSLGPNSYEQYF. The DNA of the CDR3 is TGTGCCAGCAGCTTGGGTCCTAACTCCTACGAGCAGTACTTC.

The chain links TRBV11-3 to TRBJ2-1; TRBD2 is a possible D gene (5 bases). V lost 6 bases and J lost 4, with 13 bases in between. The CDR3 has 14 residues. Germline values: CDR1 SGHNT, CDR2 YENEEA. The CDR3 nucleotides are TGTGCCAGCAGTAGGGAAGGAGGTTACAATGAGCAGTTCTTC. It translates to CASSREGGYNEQFF.

This clone turned up a few times. The chain joins TRBV2 to TRBJ2-2; no definite D call. This CDR3 has 12 residues. V shed 7 bases and J shed 4 bases, with 7 bases lying between them. Germline values: CDR1 SNHLY, CDR2 FYNNEI. This CDR3 reads CASMLVTGELFF. The CDR3 nucleotides read TGTGCCAGCATGCTAGTCACCGGGGAGCTGTTTTTT.